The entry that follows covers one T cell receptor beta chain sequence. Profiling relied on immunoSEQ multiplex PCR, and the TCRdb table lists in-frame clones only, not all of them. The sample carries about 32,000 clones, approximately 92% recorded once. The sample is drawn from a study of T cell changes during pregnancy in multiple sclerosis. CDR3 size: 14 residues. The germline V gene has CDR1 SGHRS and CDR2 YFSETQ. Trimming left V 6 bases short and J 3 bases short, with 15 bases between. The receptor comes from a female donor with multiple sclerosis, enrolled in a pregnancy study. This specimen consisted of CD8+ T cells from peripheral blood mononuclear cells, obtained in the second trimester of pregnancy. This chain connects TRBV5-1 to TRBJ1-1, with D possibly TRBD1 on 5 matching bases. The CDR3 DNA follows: TGCGCCAGCACCTCCGGAGGGGCTCACACTGAAGCTTTCTTT. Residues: CASTSGGAHTEAFF.